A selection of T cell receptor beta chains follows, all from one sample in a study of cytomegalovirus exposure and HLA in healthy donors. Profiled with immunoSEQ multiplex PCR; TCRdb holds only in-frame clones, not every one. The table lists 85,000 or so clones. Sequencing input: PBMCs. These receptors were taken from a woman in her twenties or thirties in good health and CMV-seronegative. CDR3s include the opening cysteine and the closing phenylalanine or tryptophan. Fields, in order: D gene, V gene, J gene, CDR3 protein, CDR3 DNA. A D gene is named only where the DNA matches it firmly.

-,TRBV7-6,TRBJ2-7,CASSSVGGGKFYEQYF,TGTGCCAGCAGCTCGGTGGGTGGCGGGAAATTCTACGAGCAGTACTTC
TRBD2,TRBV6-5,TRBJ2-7,CASSSRHAGGPDEQYF,TGTGCCAGCAGTTCGCGTCATGCGGGAGGGCCTGACGAGCAGTACTTC
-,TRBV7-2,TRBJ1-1,CASSPQGGNTEAFF,TGTGCCAGCAGCCCTCAGGGCGGGAACACTGAAGCTTTCTTT
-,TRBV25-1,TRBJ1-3,CASTPGGARGNTIYF,TGTGCCAGCACCCCCGGGGGGGCAAGAGGAAACACCATATATTTT
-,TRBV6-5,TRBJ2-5,CASSSSLAGAYEQYF,-
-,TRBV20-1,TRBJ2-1,CSASTGPEQFF,TGCAGTGCTTCTACAGGTCCTGAGCAGTTCTTC
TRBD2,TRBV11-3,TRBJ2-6,CAGLWTSEISGANVLTF,TGTGCCGGGTTGTGGACTAGCGAGATCTCTGGGGCCAACGTCCTGACTTTC
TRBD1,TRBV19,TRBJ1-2,CASSNLRQGAYGYTF,TGTGCCAGTAGTAACCTGCGACAGGGGGCCTATGGCTACACCTTC
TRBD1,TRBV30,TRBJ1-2,CAWSSTGTGDLTF,TGTGCCTGGAGTTCAACCGGGACAGGGGACCTCACCTTC
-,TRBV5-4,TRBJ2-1,CASSFGRGDEQFF,TGTGCCAGCAGCTTTGGCAGGGGCGATGAGCAGTTCTTC
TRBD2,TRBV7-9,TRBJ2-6,CASSLGGLAGGGTNVLTF,TGTGCCAGCAGCTTAGGGGGACTAGCGGGAGGTGGGACCAACGTCCTGACTTTC
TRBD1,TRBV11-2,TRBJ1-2,CASSWDRVSGYTF,TGTGCCAGCAGCTGGGACAGGGTTAGTGGCTACACCTTC
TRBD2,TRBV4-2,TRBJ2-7,CASSQLAGGKYEQYF,TGTGCCAGCAGCCAACTAGCGGGAGGGAAGTACGAGCAGTACTTC
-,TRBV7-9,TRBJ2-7,CASSFGSYEQYF,TGTGCCAGCAGCTTTGGTAGTTACGAGCAGTACTTC
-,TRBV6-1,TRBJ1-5,CASSGSYNQPQHF,TGTGCCAGCAGTGGGAGTTACAATCAGCCCCAGCATTTT
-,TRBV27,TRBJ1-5,CASSFSGVGQPQHF,TGTGCCAGCAGTTTTTCGGGGGTTGGTCAGCCCCAGCATTTT
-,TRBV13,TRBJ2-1,CASSARTGYSNNEQFF,TGTGCCAGCAGCGCTCGCACAGGGTACTCGAACAATGAGCAGTTCTTC
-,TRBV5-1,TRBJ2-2,CASSLVGASTGELFF,TGCGCCAGCAGCTTGGTGGGGGCCAGTACCGGGGAGCTGTTTTTT
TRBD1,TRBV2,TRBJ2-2,CASSEGTGSGELFF,TGTGCCAGCAGTGAAGGGACAGGGAGCGGGGAGCTGTTTTTT
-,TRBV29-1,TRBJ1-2,CSVEERENYGYTF,TGCAGCGTTGAAGAGAGGGAAAACTATGGCTACACCTTC
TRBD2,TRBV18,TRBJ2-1,CASSPRTSGSIDEQFF,TGTGCCAGCTCACCACGAACTAGCGGGAGTATAGATGAGCAGTTCTTC
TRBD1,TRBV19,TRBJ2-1,CASSSDRGLHNEQFF,TGTGCCAGTAGTAGCGACAGGGGGCTCCACAATGAGCAGTTCTTC
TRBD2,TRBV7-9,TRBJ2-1,CASSYRLAQLYNEQFF,TGTGCCAGCAGCTATCGACTAGCGCAGTTGTACAATGAGCAGTTCTTC
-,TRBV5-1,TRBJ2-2,CASSLTTGNTGELFF,TGCGCCAGCAGCTTGACAACGGGGAACACCGGGGAGCTGTTTTTT
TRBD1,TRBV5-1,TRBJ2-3,CASSLETGTGADKQYF,TGCGCCAGCAGCTTGGAAACCGGGACAGGGGCAGATAAGCAGTATTTT
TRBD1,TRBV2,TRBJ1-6,CASSGGQGNSPLHF,TGTGCCAGCAGCGGTGGACAGGGTAATTCACCCCTCCACTTT
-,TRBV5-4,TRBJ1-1,CASSSGSVEDFF,TGTGCCAGCAGCTCCGGGTCCGTTGAAGATTTCTTT
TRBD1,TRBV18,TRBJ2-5,CASSPERQGYQETQYF,TGTGCCAGCTCACCGGAGAGACAGGGATACCAAGAGACCCAGTACTTC
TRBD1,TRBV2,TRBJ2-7,CASGRGQGGYEQYF,TGTGCCAGCGGACGAGGACAGGGGGGCTACGAGCAGTACTTC
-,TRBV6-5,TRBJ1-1,CASSGVGGNTEAFF,TGTGCCAGCAGTGGCGTGGGGGGGAACACTGAAGCTTTCTTT
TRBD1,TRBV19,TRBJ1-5,CASSSRTGRGNQPQHF,TGTGCCAGTAGTTCCCGGACAGGCCGCGGCAATCAGCCCCAGCATTTT
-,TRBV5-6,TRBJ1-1,CASSRTGYTEAFF,TGTGCCAGCAGCCGCACGGGTTACACTGAAGCTTTCTTT